The 16 T cell receptor beta chains listed next were all sequenced from one sample in a study of T cells in Graves' hyperthyroidism and ophthalmopathy. TCR beta CDR3 sequences were amplified from RNA transcripts. TCR CDR3 underwent first-round RT-PCR with the HTBI primer set. TCRdb reanalysed the multiplex PCR reads using MiXCR and keeps one entry per CDR3 protein. This table holds over 450,000 distinct CDR3 sequences, 17% found once. Sequences were obtained from blood. Receptors were obtained from a woman under 30 with Graves' ophthalmopathy.

This clonotype was recorded a few times. The rearrangement joins TRBV3-1 to TRBJ1-2, with 7 bases aligning to TRBD1. CDR1 and CDR2 (germline): LGHDT, YNNKEL (reference sequence). This CDR3 comprises 15 residues. With 1 base clipped from V and 8 bases from J, the junction kept 10 bases outside the gene matches. DNA for the CDR3: TGTGCCAGCAGCCAAGGGTCTCGAGGGGGCGTGGGCTACACCTTC. Translation gives CASSQGSRGGVGYTF. Filled out from reference TRBV3-1 and TRBJ1-2, the complete variable domain reads DTAVSQTPKYLVTQMGNDKSIKCEQNLGHDTMYWYKQDSKKFLKIMFSYNNKELIINETVPNRFSPKSPDKAHLNLHINSLELGDSAVYFCASSQGSRGGVGYTFGSGTRLTVV.

Only a few counts were recorded for this clonotype. The chain joins TRBV3-1 to TRBJ2-7, with TRBD2 matching over 8 bases. CDR1 and CDR2 (germline): LGHDT, YNNKEL (reference sequence). This CDR3 has 15 residues. V shed 1 base and J 2 bases; nucleotides not matched to a gene: 4. The CDR3 DNA is TGTGCCAGCAGCCAAGCAGCGGGGGCCGCCTACGAGCAGTACTTC. Amino acids: CASSQAAGAAYEQYF.

This clonotype was recorded many times. V gene TRBV6-2 or TRBV6-3 combines with J gene TRBJ2-7; TRBD2 matches at 8 bases. The CDR3 runs to 14 residues. Trimming cost V 2 bases and J 4 bases; bases outside gene matches: 4. Germline V gives CDR1 MNHEY, CDR2 SVGEGT. CDR3 nucleotide sequence: TGTGCCAGCAGTTACGGCGGGAGGATTTACGAGCAGTACTTC. Translation gives CASSYGGRIYEQYF.

This clonotype was seen repeatedly, ten times or more. V is TRBV13 and J is TRBJ2-1; 12 nucleotides match TRBD2. J lost 6 bases, V lost 6 bases, and 6 bases had no gene match. Looked up from germline, CDR1 is PRHDT and CDR2 is FYEKMQ (reference sequence). The CDR3 contains 15 residues. In DNA form, the CDR3 reads TGTGCCAGCAGAGGGACTAGCGGGTCTAGCAATGAGCAGTTCTTC. As protein: CASRGTSGSSNEQFF.

This clonotype was detected ten times or more. This rearrangement joins TRBV28 to TRBJ1-5; D remains unclear. The germline V gene encodes CDR1 MDHEN and CDR2 SYDVKM. The CDR3 length is 16 residues. Trimming took 1 base from V and 7 from J, leaving 17 bases between them. The CDR3 DNA is TGTGCCAGCAGTTTATTTGGCAGTCCTTCGGAGCAGCCCCAGCATTTT. Its protein is CASSLFGSPSEQPQHF. Drawing the rest from reference TRBV28 and TRBJ1-5, the complete variable domain is DVKVTQSSRYLVKRTGEKVFLECVQDMDHENMFWYRQDPGLGLRLIYFSYDVKMKEKGDIPEGYSVSREKKERFSLILESASTNQTSMYLCASSLFGSPSEQPQHFGDGTRLSIL.

Many counts were recorded for this clonotype. The V gene is TRBV7-2, the J gene TRBJ2-7; 8 positions match TRBD1. After removal of 1 base from V and 6 bases from J, the junction contained 5 bases not matched to a gene. CDR1 is SGHTA, CDR2 FQGNSA, per germline. The CDR3 is made up of 14 amino acids. In nucleotides, the CDR3 is TGTGCCAGCAGCTTAGGCAGGGGGCAAGGCGAGCAGTACTTC. It is translated as CASSLGRGQGEQYF. The complete variable domain, with remaining parts taken from reference TRBV7-2 and TRBJ2-7, reads GAGVSQSPSNKVTEKGKDVELRCDPISGHTALYWYRQSLGQGLEFLIYFQGNSAPDKSGLPSDRFSAERTGGSVSTLTIQRTQQEDSAVYLCASSLGRGQGEQYFGPGTRLTVT.

V is TRBV20-1 and J is TRBJ1-5, with 7 positions matching TRBD1. The CDR3 extends over 16 amino acids. Germline CDR1 DFQATT, CDR2 SNEGSKA (reference sequence). Unmatched junction bases numbered 8, after V lost 3 bases and J lost 0 bases. CDR3 DNA sequence: TGCAGTGCTAGCCGGACAGGACAATATAGCAATCAGCCCCAGCATTTT. Translated, it gives CSASRTGQYSNQPQHF.

This clonotype was counted at least ten times. The chain uses TRBV7-9 and TRBJ1-2, with 7 bases matching TRBD1. The trim removed 0 bases at V and 5 bases at J, leaving 3 bases unmatched. The CDR3 consists of 14 residues. Germline-derived CDR1 and CDR2 are SEHNR and FQNEAQ (reference sequence). CDR3 in DNA: TGTGCCAGCAGCTTAGCCGGGACAGAGTATGGCTACACCTTC. It specifies CASSLAGTEYGYTF.

This clonotype was recorded many times. The chain has TRBV5-1 and TRBJ1-1; 7 positions agree with TRBD1. V gave up 4 bases and J gave up 11 bases; unmatched junction bases: 11. The CDR3 runs 13 residues. Germline values: CDR1 SGHRS, CDR2 YFSETQ. The CDR3 loop reads CASSRTGEGLAFF. The CDR3 coding sequence is TGCGCCAGCAGCCGGACAGGTGAGGGGCTGGCTTTCTTT.

This clonotype has a handful of counts. This chain joins TRBV24-1 and TRBJ2-7; 9 nucleotides align to TRBD1. This CDR3 region has 12 residues. CDR1 and CDR2 (germline): KGHDR, SFDVKD. Trimming cost V 7 bases and J 4 bases; bases outside gene matches: 1. CDR3 loop: CATRGQGYEQYF. The CDR3 coding sequence is TGTGCCACCAGGGGACAGGGTTACGAGCAGTACTTC.

The V call is TRBV12-3 or TRBV12-4, the J call TRBJ1-3; maybe TRBD1 (5 bases). The CDR3 spans 13 residues. The germline V and J ends were trimmed by 8 bases and 4 bases, with 12 bases remaining between them. CDR3 in DNA: TGTGCCAGCGGGGGGACGGCAGGAAACACCATATATTTT. The encoded protein is CASGGTAGNTIYF.

The chain links TRBV27 to TRBJ1-6, with D unresolved. In germline, CDR1 is MNHEY, CDR2 SMNVEV (reference sequence). V lost 5 bases and J 10 bases, leaving 21 bases between the germline ends. The CDR3 length is 16 residues. The CDR3 region has the DNA TGTGCCAGCAGTCCCCGCCGGAGCTTAAGCGACTCACCCCTCCACTTT. This sequence encodes CASSPRRSLSDSPLHF.

This clonotype was seen a few times. V and J are TRBV28 and TRBJ1-2; 7 bases line up with TRBD1. In germline, CDR1 is MDHEN, CDR2 SYDVKM. The V segment lost 6 bases and the J segment 5 bases; nucleotides outside the gene matches: 6. The CDR3 loop spans 13 amino acids. CDR3 coding DNA: TGTGCCAGCAGACGGGACAGAGCATATGGCTACACCTTC. It codes for CASRRDRAYGYTF.

This clonotype was seen ten or more times. V usage is TRBV6-2 or TRBV6-3 and J usage is TRBJ2-7; 9 nucleotides align to TRBD1. Unmatched junction bases numbered 6, after V lost 4 bases and J lost 5 bases. The CDR3 has 14 amino acids. Germline values: CDR1 MNHEY, CDR2 SVGEGT. The CDR3, as DNA: TGTGCCAGCAGTTTCCCACAGGGGGCCAACGAGCAGTACTTC. Amino acids: CASSFPQGANEQYF.

This clonotype was observed many times. The chain has TRBV30 and TRBJ1-5; a possible D gene is TRBD1 (5 bases). V was shortened by 1 base and J by 0 bases, with 16 bases between the two germline ends. This CDR3 has 17 amino acids. Germline V lookup: CDR1 GTSNPN, CDR2 SVGIG (reference sequence). The CDR3 nucleotides are TGTGCCTGGAGTGCCCTTTCGGGGGTGAATAGCAATCAGCCCCAGCATTTT. Its protein is CAWSALSGVNSNQPQHF.

This clonotype was counted at least ten times. The chain links TRBV29-1 to TRBJ2-3; 8 positions agree with TRBD2. The CDR3 runs 13 residues. Trimming took 4 bases from V and 5 from J; bases not matched to a gene: 5. Germline V gene sequence: CDR1 SQVTM, CDR2 ANQGSEA. The CDR3 reads CSVGGLAGDTQYF. The CDR3 DNA sequence: TGCAGCGTTGGAGGGCTAGCGGGAGATACGCAGTATTTT.